These 26 T cell receptor beta chains originate from one sample sequenced in a study of CD8 T cells in Susac syndrome. The RNA input was 0.5 to 1 ug, and it was reverse transcribed with random hexamers. TCRdb independently ran MiXCR on the immunoSEQ multiplex PCR reads; one entry per CDR3 protein. Of roughly 120,000 distinct CDR3 sequences in the sample, more than 85% were seen once. The sequenced sample was CD4+ T cells from PBMCs. Receptor source: a human donor with multiple sclerosis.

The chain recombines TRBV20-1 with TRBJ1-2; 8 bases are shared with TRBD1. The germline V gene encodes CDR1 DFQATT and CDR2 SNEGSKA (reference sequence). J was trimmed by 1 base and V by 5 bases; bases with no gene match: 9. CDR3 length equals 15 residues. CDR3 amino acids: CSAPRGQDYNYGYTF. CDR3 DNA sequence: TGCAGTGCTCCACGGGGACAGGATTATAACTATGGCTACACCTTC.

The V and J genes are TRBV18 and TRBJ2-5; 7 bases are a match to TRBD2. Germline CDR1 is KGHSH and CDR2 is LQKENI. The CDR3 has 16 amino acids. V was pared by 5 bases and J by 0 bases, with 9 bases of the junction left unmatched. CDR3 nucleotide sequence: TGTGCCAGCTCAAACCAGCGGGGAGGGTACCAAGAGACCCAGTACTTC. This sequence encodes CASSNQRGGYQETQYF.

V is TRBV20-1 and J is TRBJ1-5; D is possibly TRBD1 (6 bases). Trimming shortened V by 3 bases and J by 3 bases, and 12 bases separated the two germline ends. CDR1 is DFQATT and CDR2 is SNEGSKA in the germline V gene (reference sequence). The CDR3 is 14 residues long. CDR3 nucleotides: TGCAGTGCTAGCGCCCAGGGGATCAATCAGCCCCAGCATTTT. It specifies CSASAQGINQPQHF.

The chain employs TRBV5-1 and TRBJ2-3; no firm D call. Trimming cost V 1 base and J 0 bases, with 12 bases left between them. Germline V gene data show CDR1 as SGHRS and CDR2 as YFSETQ. CDR3 length: 16 residues. CDR3 sequence reads: CASSLKGSTSTDTQYF. CDR3 in DNA: TGCGCCAGCAGCTTGAAGGGCAGTACTAGCACAGATACGCAGTATTTT.

The CDR3 nucleotides read TGTGCCAGCAGTGAACGGGCAGGAGGCACCGGGGAGCTGTTTTTT. Translation: CASSERAGGTGELFF. This chain joins TRBV6-1 and TRBJ2-2, with D maybe TRBD2 (5 bases). V was trimmed by 2 bases and J by 4 bases, leaving 11 bases between them. The CDR3 is 15 amino acids. Germline CDR1 reads MNHNS; CDR2 reads SASEGT.

The chain couples TRBV7-6 to TRBJ1-5; D unclear. Germline V lookup: CDR1 SGHVS, CDR2 FNYEAQ. The CDR3 sequence is 13 residues long. The V and J ends lost 4 bases and 5 bases respectively, with 9 bases between them. The CDR3 DNA is TGTGCCAGCAGCTCGGGTCTTTATCAGCCCCAGCATTTT. Translated: CASSSGLYQPQHF.

This chain links TRBV5-8 with TRBJ1-2; no clear D. Looked up from germline, CDR1 is SGHTS and CDR2 is YDEGEE. The CDR3 covers 17 residues. V gave up 5 bases and J gave up 4 bases, with 24 bases separating them. The CDR3 protein is CASRRKATLEHLYGYTF. CDR3 coding DNA: TGTGCCAGCAGGAGAAAGGCGACACTCGAACATCTCTATGGCTACACCTTC.

V gene TRBV7-8 combines with J gene TRBJ2-7, with 9 bases fitting TRBD1. With V trimmed by 4 bases and J by 3 bases, 7 bases remained unmatched. The CDR3 loop spans 15 amino acids. Per germline, CDR1 SGHVS and CDR2 FQNEAQ. CDR3 in amino acids: CASSSPGQGHYEQYF. The DNA for the CDR3 is TGTGCCAGCAGCTCTCCGGGACAGGGTCACTACGAGCAGTACTTC.

The chain has TRBV29-1 and TRBJ1-2; a possible D gene is TRBD1 (5 bases). Between the trimmed V and J ends, which lost 7 bases and 4 bases, there was a span of 13 bases. The CDR3 runs to 12 residues. The germline CDR1 and CDR2 sequences are SQVTM and ANQGSEA. CDR3 sequence (DNA): TGCAGCGGGGGCGGCGCGAGCTATGGCTACACCTTC. It is translated as CSGGGASYGYTF.

This chain joins TRBV5-1 and TRBJ1-6, with 7 bases identical to TRBD1. J gave up 10 bases and V 0 bases, and 7 bases lay outside the gene matches. The CDR3 is made up of 15 amino acids. The germline V gene has CDR1 SGHRS and CDR2 YFSETQ. The CDR3 DNA follows: TGCGCCAGCAGCTTGGCGGGACAGCGGTTCTCACCCCTCCACTTT. Protein product: CASSLAGQRFSPLHF.

The chain links TRBV7-9 to TRBJ2-4; 7 bases are a match to TRBD1. Germline V gives CDR1 SEHNR, CDR2 FQNEAQ (reference sequence). This CDR3 region has 16 residues. After removal of 4 bases from V and 0 bases from J, the junction contained 6 bases not matched to a gene. As DNA, the CDR3 is TGTGCCAGCAGCTCTGGGACAGCAAAAGCCAAAAACATTCAGTACTTC. The encoded protein is CASSSGTAKAKNIQYF.

The rearrangement links TRBV27 to TRBJ2-2, with 9 bases matching TRBD1. The CDR3 consists of 17 residues. V lost 6 bases, J lost 3 bases, and 11 bases stayed unmatched. CDR1 and CDR2 (germline): MNHEY, SMNVEV (reference sequence). For the CDR3, the DNA is TGTGCCAGCAGCCGCACAGGGGGCCCTACGGACACCGGGGAGCTGTTTTTT. This sequence encodes CASSRTGGPTDTGELFF.

CDR3 sequence: CASSPGLGSDYEQYF. The DNA for the CDR3 is TGTGCCAGCAGTCCTGGACTAGGATCGGACTACGAGCAGTACTTC. The chain has TRBV28 and TRBJ2-7; 7 bases are a match to TRBD2. CDR3 length: 15 residues. The trim removed 5 bases at V and 3 bases at J, leaving 10 bases unmatched. The V gene's germline CDR1 is MDHEN and CDR2 SYDVKM.

The sample holds a few counts of this clonotype. The chain combines TRBV6-5 with TRBJ1-6; the D is unclear. The V gene's germline CDR1 is MNHEY and CDR2 SVGAGI. The V end lost 0 bases, the J end lost 13 bases, and 16 bases lay between the germline ends. The CDR3 is made up of 15 amino acids. The CDR3 protein is CASSYSGMRMWPLHF. Written as DNA, the CDR3 is TGTGCCAGCAGTTACTCGGGGATGCGAATGTGGCCCCTCCACTTT.

The chain joins TRBV20-1 to TRBJ2-5; D not resolved. CDR3 length equals 12 residues. Germline CDR1 and CDR2: DFQATT and SNEGSKA (reference sequence). Between the trimmed V and J ends, which lost 6 bases and 5 bases, there was a span of 13 bases. CDR3 protein: CSAHMDSETQYF. Here the CDR3 DNA reads TGCAGTGCCCACATGGATAGCGAGACCCAGTACTTC.

The chain couples TRBV5-1 to TRBJ1-2; maybe TRBD1 (5 bases). The CDR3 covers 14 residues. Germline V lookup: CDR1 SGHRS, CDR2 YFSETQ. The V end lost 3 bases, the J end lost 5 bases, and 14 bases lay between the germline ends. The CDR3 DNA reads TGCGCCAGCAGCTCATCGGGGGGAGATTATGGCTACACCTTC. Its protein is CASSSSGGDYGYTF.

The chain uses TRBV18 and TRBJ1-2; D possibly corresponds to TRBD1 (6 bases). There are 16 residues in the CDR3. V dropped 1 base and J dropped 0 bases, with 12 bases sitting between them. CDR1 KGHSH and CDR2 LQKENI come from the germline V gene. The CDR3 nucleotides are TGTGCCAGCTCACCACTTAGGACAGATACTAACTATGGCTACACCTTC. Translation: CASSPLRTDTNYGYTF.

V and J are TRBV9 and TRBJ1-1, with D hard to call. Trimming shortened V by 3 bases and J by 8 bases, and 17 bases separated the two germline ends. This CDR3 has 14 residues. From germline, CDR1 is SGDLS and CDR2 YYNGEE. Written as DNA, the CDR3 is TGTGCCAGCAGCGCTGATATGGACGGCCTGGAAGCTTTCTTT. Its protein is CASSADMDGLEAFF.

V usage is TRBV12-3 or TRBV12-4 and J usage is TRBJ2-3; no firm D call. The CDR3 is 16 amino acids. V shed 11 bases and J shed 0 bases, with 21 bases lying between them. The CDR3 reads CASRPEFPTSTDTQYF. CDR3 in DNA: TGTGCCTCCCGACCAGAGTTCCCAACTAGCACAGATACGCAGTATTTT.

CDR3 region: CSVSSGSSYEQYF. The CDR3 DNA sequence: TGCAGCGTCTCTAGCGGCTCCTCCTACGAGCAGTACTTC. This chain links TRBV29-1 with TRBJ2-7; 7 positions agree with TRBD2. Germline loops: CDR1 SQVTM, CDR2 ANQGSEA. The length of the CDR3 is 13 residues. V shed 6 bases and J 0 bases; nucleotides not matched to a gene: 5.

The chain employs TRBV19 and TRBJ2-2, with D tentatively TRBD1 (6 bases). The CDR3 consists of 14 residues. Germline V gives CDR1 LNHDA, CDR2 SQIVND (reference sequence). V was trimmed by 5 bases and J by 2 bases, leaving 9 bases between them. CDR3 in DNA: TGTGCCAGTAGTGCACAGGGAAACACCGGGGAGCTGTTTTTT. This sequence encodes CASSAQGNTGELFF.

V is TRBV4-1 and J is TRBJ1-2; 9 nucleotides align to TRBD1. The CDR3 runs to 15 residues. With 4 bases clipped from V and 4 bases from J, the junction kept 7 bases outside the gene matches. CDR1 and CDR2 (germline): MGHRA, YSYEKL. This CDR3 is CASSRGQGSSYGYTF. The CDR3 DNA follows: TGCGCCAGCAGCCGAGGACAGGGGAGTAGCTATGGCTACACCTTC.

The chain couples TRBV3-1 to TRBJ1-5, with D tentatively TRBD1 (5 bases). Germline CDR1 is LGHDT and CDR2 is YNNKEL (reference sequence). The CDR3 is 15 amino acids. The V and J ends lost 5 bases and 0 bases respectively, with 11 bases between them. The CDR3 DNA reads TGTGCCAGCAGCTTCTCAGGGATTAGCAATCAGCCCCAGCATTTT. Residues: CASSFSGISNQPQHF.

This clonotype was seen once. V and J are TRBV25-1 and TRBJ1-1; weak D call: TRBD1 (5 bases). This CDR3 is built from 15 residues. Germline lookup yields CDR1 MGHDK and CDR2 SYGVNS. V was cut by 6 bases and J by 6 bases, with 20 bases left in between. CDR3 loop: CASSQSGGVFAEAFF. The CDR3 DNA reads TGTGCCAGCAGCCAGAGTGGGGGAGTTTTCGCTGAAGCTTTCTTT.

J is TRBJ1-2 and V is TRBV3-1, with unresolved D. Germline lookup yields CDR1 LGHDT and CDR2 YNNKEL (reference sequence). Trimming removed 5 bases from V and 1 base from J, with 11 bases in between. CDR3 size: 14 residues. Written as DNA, the CDR3 is TGTGCCAGCAGCGTATCCAAGGGTAACTATGGCTACACCTTC. Its protein is CASSVSKGNYGYTF.

V usage is TRBV9 and J usage is TRBJ2-3; 9 bases line up with TRBD2. The CDR3 totals 19 residues. J gave up 2 bases and V 0 bases, and 13 bases lay outside the gene matches. Germline CDR1 is SGDLS and CDR2 is YYNGEE. For the CDR3, the DNA is TGTGCCAGCAGCGTAGCTATCCAGCGGGGGGCCCACTCCACAGATACGCAGTATTTT. The encoded protein is CASSVAIQRGAHSTDTQYF. Full variable domain (rest looked up from reference TRBV9 and TRBJ2-3): DSGVTQTPKHLITATGQRVTLRCSPRSGDLSVYWYQQSLDQGLQFLIQYYNGEERAKGNILERFSAQQFPDLHSELNLSSLELGDSALYFCASSVAIQRGAHSTDTQYFGPGTRLTVL.